This T cell receptor (beta chain) was recorded in a study of T cells after yellow fever vaccination. Study at large: The fractions with low cell numbers were processed using SMART-Seq v4 Ultra Low Input. Study-wide results and limits: CD4 and CD8 compartments shared a small share of clonotypes. On re-exposure, the response was weaker but peaked faster, at day 5 versus 15.

A word on this clonotype: Its antigen remains unknown.

Trimming removed 0 bases from V and 0 bases from J; junction bases left unmatched: 11. CDR1 is LGHNA and CDR2 is YSLEER in the germline V gene. The length of the CDR3 is 19 residues. TCRdb called the 5' RACE reads again in MiXCR, with one record for every CDR3 protein. The sample holds some 300,000 distinct CDR3 sequences, roughly 8.3% seen once. The sequenced sample was PBMCs, obtained about 49 days after the first yellow fever vaccination. This TCR was recovered from a man aged 18 to 29 who received the YFV17D yellow fever vaccine. The gene calls are TRBV4-3 and TRBJ1-5; 7 bases fit TRBD1. The CDR3: CASSQDSPWTGYSNQPQHF. CDR3 in DNA: TGCGCCAGCAGCCAAGATTCCCCATGGACAGGTTATAGCAATCAGCCCCAGCATTTT.